This TCR beta chain appears in the sequencing data of a study of T-cell memory formation after mild COVID-19. General study results and limits: The appearance of some responding clones in pre-infection memory suggested that cross-reactive memory joined. Day 15 to 85 contracting clones showed balanced CD4/CD8; day 15 to 37 expanders favored CD4+.

MiXCR, applied by TCRdb to the 5' RACE reads, yields one record per CDR3 protein. Of 100,000 to 150,000 distinct CDR3 sequences listed, 17% are singletons. In regard to this clonotype: Antigen unknown.

This CDR3 has 13 amino acids. V was pared by 8 bases and J by 8 bases, with 16 bases between. Germline values: CDR1 SEHNR, CDR2 FQNEAQ (reference sequence). The chain recombines TRBV7-9 with TRBJ2-1; D might be TRBD2 (5 bases). The origin of this receptor is a man aged 18 to 30 who had mild COVID-19 (a few samples of this study predate the infection). Cell type and time point are not known. Sample: PBMCs or a T cell subset sorted from them (not recorded which). Here the CDR3 DNA reads TGTGCCAGCCCGTCCCCGGGGTGGGATGAGCAGTTCTTC. Protein sequence: CASPSPGWDEQFF.